This note documents a single T cell receptor (beta chain) sequence. The record originates from a study of blood T cells in healthy people across ages. V lost 4 bases and J lost 9, with 17 bases in between. Germline loops: CDR1 SGHRS, CDR2 YFSETQ. The CDR3 covers 14 residues. Next came a second PCR, run for 7 to 11 cycles, which used a sample-barcoded 5' primer along with a J-beta primer mix. Each CDR3 protein is one row after TCRdb ran MiXCR on the 5' RACE reads. The sample includes 720,000 or so distinct CDR3 sequences, over 40% of them seen just once. This chain joins TRBV5-1 and TRBJ2-1; perhaps TRBD1 as D (6 bases). The sample was blood. The clonotype was recovered from a man older than 75 in good health. CDR3 sequence: CASSVVFAGAEQFF. DNA of the CDR3: TGCGCCAGCAGCGTGGTTTTTGCAGGGGCTGAGCAGTTCTTC.